The 19 T cell receptor beta chains presented below share a single source sample, sequenced in a study of blood T cell repertoires in COVID-19. Generated by immunoSEQ multiplex PCR, the TCRdb table keeps only in-frame clones and is missing some. This table holds hundreds of thousands of clones, more than 85% found once. Sequenced: peripheral blood. These receptors were collected from a man aged 40-50 years with acute or convalescent COVID-19.

The chain has TRBV6-1 and TRBJ1-1, with a possible D match to TRBD1 (6 bases). The V end was cut by 6 bases, the J end by 5 bases, with 16 bases between. From germline, CDR1 is MNHNS and CDR2 SASEGT. The CDR3 loop spans 14 amino acids. This CDR3 is CASRDSDSLTEAFF. The CDR3 DNA follows: TGTGCCAGCAGAGACTCGGACAGTTTGACTGAAGCTTTCTTT.

CDR3 nucleotides: TGCGCCAGCACCCAGACAGGGGCGAACACTGAAGCTTTCTTT. Protein sequence: CASTQTGANTEAFF. V gene TRBV5-1 combines with J gene TRBJ1-1, with TRBD1 matching over 8 bases. Losses at the gene ends were 6 bases for V and 1 base for J; bases not matched to a gene: 5. This CDR3 comprises 14 residues. Germline values: CDR1 SGHRS, CDR2 YFSETQ. The full variable domain, with the rest looked up from reference TRBV5-1 and TRBJ1-1, is KAGVTQTPRYLIKTRGQQVTLSCSPISGHRSVSWYQQTPGQGLQFLFEYFSETQRNKGNFPGRFSGRQFSNSRSEMNVSTLELGDSALYLCASTQTGANTEAFFGQGTRLTVV.

Only a few counts were recorded for this clone. The rearrangement joins TRBV4-1 to TRBJ2-7, with D uncertain. The germline V gene encodes CDR1 MGHRA and CDR2 YSYEKL. V lost 0 bases and J lost 1, with 7 bases in between. There are 14 residues in the CDR3. The CDR3: CASSQETVSYEQYF. Written as DNA, the CDR3 is TGCGCCAGCAGCCAAGAAACAGTTTCCTACGAGCAGTACTTC.

V and J are TRBV28 and TRBJ1-2, with D possibly TRBD1 on 6 matching bases. Deletions cut 10 bases from V and 6 bases from J, with 24 bases between. Germline V gives CDR1 MDHEN, CDR2 SYDVKM. The CDR3 runs 15 residues. The DNA for the CDR3 is TGTGCCACCGCACGCTTGGGGGCGAAGGCCAATGGCTACACCTTC. Translated, it gives CATARLGAKANGYTF.

V is TRBV19 and J is TRBJ2-5; tentatively, D is TRBD2 (6 bases). This CDR3 region has 13 residues. The germline V gene has CDR1 LNHDA and CDR2 SQIVND (reference sequence). The ends were cut back, 3 bases at V and 7 bases at J, with 12 bases in the middle. In DNA form, the CDR3 reads TGTGCCAGTAGTATGGAGGGTTGGGGGACCCAGTACTTC. Amino acid sequence: CASSMEGWGTQYF.

This clone was recorded once. The chain carries TRBV12-3 or TRBV12-4 and TRBJ2-5; TRBD1 is a possible D gene (6 bases). Trimming left V 3 bases short and J 7 bases short, with 12 bases between. This CDR3 is built from 13 residues. The CDR3 reads CASSLQGIGTQYF. The DNA for the CDR3 is TGTGCCAGCAGTTTGCAGGGGATCGGGACCCAGTACTTC.

The rearrangement joins TRBV6-5 to TRBJ1-2, with TRBD1 matching over 9 bases. V shed 5 bases, J shed 5 bases, and the junction held 9 bases outside the gene matches. The CDR3 spans 15 residues. Germline assignment: CDR1 MNHEY and CDR2 SVGAGI. The CDR3 bases are TGTGCCAGCAGTCCTACACCCGGGACAGGGTATGGCTACACCTTC. Encoded protein: CASSPTPGTGYGYTF.

The V gene is TRBV28, the J gene TRBJ2-5, with TRBD1 as a possible D gene (5 bases). The V gene's germline CDR1 is MDHEN and CDR2 SYDVKM. Deletions cut 1 base from V and 4 bases from J, with 19 bases between. There are 17 residues in the CDR3. The CDR3 DNA reads as TGTGCCAGCAGTTTATATCTCGCATCCAGGGAAGGAGAGACCCAGTACTTC. Its protein is CASSLYLASREGETQYF.

The chain joins TRBV28 to TRBJ2-2, with TRBD2 identical over 9 bases. J lost 7 bases, V lost 4 bases, and 7 bases had no gene match. Germline V CDR1 and CDR2: MDHEN, SYDVKM. This CDR3 spans 15 amino acids. CDR3: CASSWREGRGGELFF. DNA of the CDR3: TGTGCCAGCAGTTGGCGGGAGGGCCGTGGCGGGGAGCTGTTTTTT.

The genes are TRBV2 and TRBJ2-7, with D uncertain. Deletions cut 3 bases from V and 3 bases from J, with 9 bases between. The CDR3 loop spans 13 amino acids. Looked up from germline, CDR1 is SNHLY and CDR2 is FYNNEI. CDR3 bases: TGTGCCAGCAGTGATTTGGTCAGCTACGAGCAGTACTTC. Its protein is CASSDLVSYEQYF.

The V gene is TRBV7-3, the J gene TRBJ2-1, with a weak D call TRBD2 (6 bases). CDR3 size: 17 residues. Germline values: CDR1 SGHTA, CDR2 FQGTGA. Trimming removed 5 bases at V and 7 bases at J, with 24 bases between. The CDR3 coding sequence is TGTGCCAGCAGCCTCTCCCCCCACCGGGGGAGTCGTAATGAGCAGTTCTTC. It is translated as CASSLSPHRGSRNEQFF.

CDR3 residues: CASSQAPGTGLGTGELFF. The CDR3 DNA sequence: TGTGCCAGCAGCCAAGCCCCCGGGACAGGGTTAGGCACCGGGGAGCTGTTTTTT. This chain connects TRBV3-1 (or the pseudogene TRBV3-2) to TRBJ2-2, with 9 positions matching TRBD1. The CDR3 is made up of 18 amino acids. Germline V CDR1 and CDR2: LGHDT, YNNKEL (reference sequence). V was clipped by 1 base and J by 4 bases; unmatched bases: 10.

The chain uses TRBV6-4 and TRBJ1-2; D is perhaps TRBD1 (5 bases). In germline, CDR1 is MRHNA, CDR2 SNTAGT. V lost 0 bases to trimming and J lost 3 bases, with 14 bases between them. The CDR3 is made up of 16 amino acids. The CDR3 DNA is TGTGCCAGCAGTGACTCGGCGGCCGCGGGGCACTATGGCTACACCTTC. It specifies CASSDSAAAGHYGYTF.

This clone turned up a few times. The chain links TRBV20-1 to TRBJ2-1; 10 bases line up with TRBD2. Germline V gene data show CDR1 as DFQATT and CDR2 as SNEGSKA (reference sequence). V dropped 3 bases and J dropped 2; count of bases not matched to a gene: 4. CDR3 length: 15 residues. CDR3 coding DNA: TGCAGTGCTAGTGGGACTAGCGAGACCTACAATGAGCAGTTCTTC. As protein: CSASGTSETYNEQFF.

The gene calls are TRBV7-9 and TRBJ1-1; 7 bases line up with TRBD1. The CDR3 has 14 amino acids. Germline V gene data show CDR1 as SEHNR and CDR2 as FQNEAQ (reference sequence). Losses at the gene ends were 8 bases for V and 2 bases for J; bases not matched to a gene: 8. CDR3 residues: CASLPGQANTEAFF. The CDR3 bases are TGTGCCAGCCTACCCGGACAGGCTAACACTGAAGCTTTCTTT.

This chain uses TRBV2 with TRBJ2-7; TRBD1 matches 10 bases. The CDR3 runs 14 residues. Germline V gene data show CDR1 as SNHLY and CDR2 as FYNNEI. Germline trimming cut 8 bases from V and 6 bases from J; bases unmatched to any gene: 10. CDR3: CASGRTGTGAEQYF. Written as DNA, the CDR3 is TGTGCCAGCGGAAGGACCGGGACAGGGGCCGAGCAGTACTTC.

J is TRBJ2-4 and V is TRBV7-9; D is perhaps TRBD1 (5 bases). The CDR3 contains 14 residues. The germline V and J ends were trimmed by 4 bases and 10 bases, with 17 bases remaining between them. CDR1 SEHNR and CDR2 FQNEAQ come from the germline V gene (reference sequence). The CDR3 nucleotides read TGTGCCAGCAGCTCGGACACCACATCCAAAATTCAGTACTTC. Translation: CASSSDTTSKIQYF.

J is TRBJ2-7 and V is TRBV4-3; the match to TRBD2 covers 13 bases. The CDR3 covers 16 residues. The germline CDR1 and CDR2 sequences are LGHNA and YSLEER. After removal of 4 bases from V and 2 bases from J, the junction contained 5 bases not matched to a gene. The DNA of the CDR3 is TGCGCCAGCAGCCCCGGGACTAGCGGGATTCCCTACGAGCAGTACTTC. It encodes CASSPGTSGIPYEQYF.

The chain has TRBV3-1 (or the pseudogene TRBV3-2) and TRBJ1-2; D is perhaps TRBD1 (5 bases). The CDR3 extends over 12 amino acids. CDR1 and CDR2 (germline): LGHDT, YNNKEL (reference sequence). Trimming pared 4 bases from V and 7 bases from J, leaving 10 bases between. CDR3: CASSLQGSGYTF. The CDR3, as DNA: TGTGCCAGCAGCCTTCAGGGTAGTGGCTACACCTTC.